The 2 T cell receptor beta chains below all came from one sample that was sequenced in a study of blood T cell repertoires in COVID-19. Profiled with immunoSEQ multiplex PCR; TCRdb holds only in-frame clones, not every one. The table includes 55,000 to 75,000 clones, roughly four fifths detected once. Sequenced material: peripheral blood. The receptor source for this set is a man older than 75 with COVID-19, enrolled during active disease.

J is TRBJ1-4 and V is TRBV28, with D possibly being TRBD1 (5 bases). CDR3 length: 14 amino acids. Germline CDR1 and CDR2: MDHEN and SYDVKM. With 4 bases removed from V and 5 bases from J, the gap between germline ends came to 11 bases. The CDR3 reads CASSYLTVNEKLFF. DNA for the CDR3: TGTGCCAGCAGTTATCTGACAGTAAATGAAAAACTGTTTTTT.

The chain recombines TRBV3-1 (or the pseudogene TRBV3-2) with TRBJ1-1; possibly TRBD1 for D (5 bases). Trimming cost V 3 bases and J 7 bases, with 21 bases left between them. This CDR3 spans 16 amino acids. Germline V lookup: CDR1 LGHDT, CDR2 YNNKEL (reference sequence). CDR3 DNA: TGTGCCAGCAGCCAGGGCAGTAGAAGCTTAGGGGTTGAAGCTTTCTTT. It encodes CASSQGSRSLGVEAFF.